The 16 T cell receptor beta chains reported below all come from one sample, sequenced in a study of T cell responses to AZD1222 COVID-19 vaccine. Clones were read by immunoSEQ multiplex PCR, and TCRdb kept only the in-frame ones, dropping some. The data contain about 150,000 clones, roughly 85% of them seen just once; the ten biggest clones take up under 9.5%. The input for sequencing was peripheral blood, taken on day 0 of AZD1222 vaccination. Receptors were obtained from an adult in good health.

This chain uses TRBV5-5 with TRBJ1-6; D unclear. Trimming stripped 0 bases from V and 9 bases from J, with 13 bases between. Germline V gene data show CDR1 as SGHKS and CDR2 as YYEKEE (reference sequence). The CDR3 covers 15 residues. CDR3 in DNA: TGTGCCAGCAGCTTGGCCCACCCGGTGGGTTCACCCCTCCACTTT. It translates to CASSLAHPVGSPLHF.

This sequence joins TRBV30 and TRBJ1-4, with D possibly matching TRBD1 (5 bases). Germline assignment: CDR1 GTSNPN and CDR2 SVGIG (reference sequence). This CDR3 comprises 12 residues. The V and J ends lost 2 bases and 8 bases respectively, with 9 bases between them. The CDR3 DNA is TGTGCCTGGAGTAGGGGAAGCGAAAAACTGTTTTTT. It yields the protein CAWSRGSEKLFF.

Only one count was recorded for this clone. Distinct nucleotide sequences in the sample also encode this CDR3. The CDR3 DNA reads as TGTGCCAGCAGCCAAAAGGGGGGGAACTATGGCTACACCTTC. As protein: CASSQKGGNYGYTF. The chain combines TRBV3-1 (or the pseudogene TRBV3-2) with TRBJ1-2; D may be TRBD1 (6 bases). The CDR3 runs 14 residues. Germline V gene lookup returns CDR1 LGHDT and CDR2 YNNKEL (reference sequence). V lost 2 bases and J 2 bases, leaving 9 bases between the germline ends.

The chain is built from TRBV7-9 and TRBJ1-2; 8 nucleotides line up with TRBD1. This CDR3 has 16 amino acids. With V trimmed by 1 base and J by 3 bases, 7 bases remained unmatched. CDR1 is SEHNR and CDR2 is FQNEAQ in the germline V gene (reference sequence). CDR3 coding DNA: TGTGCCAGCAGCTTAGGGGGACAGGCGACGGACTATGGCTACACCTTC. This translates into CASSLGGQATDYGYTF.

The V gene is TRBV4-1, the J gene TRBJ2-7; TRBD2 matches 7 bases. Germline V gives CDR1 MGHRA, CDR2 YSYEKL. The CDR3 loop spans 18 amino acids. V lost 0 bases, J lost 2 bases, and 13 bases stayed unmatched. The CDR3 bases are TGCGCCAGCAGCCAAGACGGGGAGGGGCTGTCGAATACCTACGAGCAGTACTTC. Protein sequence: CASSQDGEGLSNTYEQYF.

The chain employs TRBV4-1 and TRBJ2-2; D remains unclear. From germline, CDR1 is MGHRA and CDR2 YSYEKL. V lost 4 bases to trimming and J lost 2 bases, with 11 bases between them. The CDR3 is made up of 15 amino acids. The CDR3 spells CASSRNVGNTGELFF. DNA of the CDR3: TGCGCCAGCAGCCGGAACGTGGGAAACACCGGGGAGCTGTTTTTT.

The J gene is TRBJ1-1, the V gene TRBV14; no firm D call. V was pared by 4 bases and J by 1 base, with 7 bases between. CDR3 length: 13 residues. The V gene's germline CDR1 is SGHDN and CDR2 FVKESK. The CDR3 is CASSRQQNTEAFF. CDR3 bases: TGTGCCAGCAGCCGGCAGCAGAACACTGAAGCTTTCTTT.

This chain uses TRBV2 with TRBJ1-2; tentative D call: TRBD1 (5 bases). The length of the CDR3 is 12 residues. V gave up 4 bases and J gave up 5 bases, with 8 bases separating them. CDR1 SNHLY and CDR2 FYNNEI come from the germline V gene. The DNA for the CDR3 is TGTGCCAGCAGTGGTGACAGATATGGCTACACCTTC. Protein: CASSGDRYGYTF.

The chain combines TRBV5-1 with TRBJ1-1; D gene unclear. Germline CDR1 reads SGHRS; CDR2 reads YFSETQ. This CDR3 spans 14 amino acids. V lost 4 bases and J lost 6, with 16 bases in between. CDR3 in amino acids: CASSRYSADPEAFF. CDR3 coding DNA: TGCGCCAGCAGCAGATACTCCGCCGACCCTGAAGCTTTCTTT.

The DNA for the CDR3 is TGTGCCAGCAGTTTACAGGGGTTCCAAGGACTAACTAATGAAAAACTGTTTTTT. The encoded protein is CASSLQGFQGLTNEKLFF. The chain recombines TRBV27 with TRBJ1-4; TRBD1 might be the D (6 bases). The CDR3 spans 18 residues. In germline, CDR1 is MNHEY, CDR2 SMNVEV (reference sequence). The ends were cut back, 2 bases at V and 1 base at J, with 17 bases in the middle.

This clone is a singleton in its sample. This chain links TRBV5-3 with TRBJ2-5, with D perhaps matching TRBD1 (5 bases). TRBV5-3 is designated an ORF whose function remains uncertain. V lost 3 bases to trimming and J lost 4 bases, with 19 bases between them. This CDR3 is built from 16 residues. The DNA for the CDR3 is TGTGCCAGAAGCTATTACCCTGGGCCCCAGGGAGAGACCCAGTACTTC. Protein: CARSYYPGPQGETQYF.

The rearrangement uses TRBV5-4 and TRBJ1-2; D call uncertain. Germline loops: CDR1 SGHNT, CDR2 YYREEE (reference sequence). This CDR3 is built from 12 residues. The V gene lost 0 bases and the J gene lost 4 bases, with 4 bases spanning the gap. CDR3: CASSLEGYGYTF. CDR3 bases: TGTGCCAGCAGCTTGGAGGGCTATGGCTACACCTTC. The full variable domain, with the rest looked up from reference TRBV5-4 and TRBJ1-2, is ETGVTQSPTHLIKTRGQQVTLRCSSQSGHNTVSWYQQALGQGPQFIFQYYREEENGRGNFPPRFSGLQFPNYSSELNVNALELDDSALYLCASSLEGYGYTFGSGTRLTVV.

The V and J genes are TRBV28 and TRBJ2-2; the D is unclear. CDR3 length: 14 residues. Germline-derived CDR1 and CDR2 are MDHEN and SYDVKM. V was shortened by 6 bases and J by 12 bases, with 20 bases between the two germline ends. CDR3 residues: CASSLASQVGKLFF. The CDR3 bases are TGTGCCAGCAGCCTGGCCTCACAAGTTGGAAAGCTGTTTTTT.

This sequence joins TRBV6-1 and TRBJ1-2, with TRBD1 matching 12 bases. This CDR3 has 17 residues. The ends lost 4 bases at V and 4 bases at J; junction bases unmatched: 10. Looked up from germline, CDR1 is MNHNS and CDR2 is SASEGT. The DNA of the CDR3 is TGTGCCAGCAGTGTCCGGGACAGGGGGCGGATAGGCTATGGCTACACCTTC. Its translation: CASSVRDRGRIGYGYTF.

The sample holds one count of this clone. The chain uses TRBV29-1 and TRBJ2-1; no reliable D call. Germline CDR1 SQVTM, CDR2 ANQGSEA. V shed 0 bases and J shed 6 bases, with 6 bases lying between them. The CDR3 has 12 amino acids. CDR3 loop: CSVEEDGNEQFF. The CDR3 DNA follows: TGCAGCGTTGAAGAGGACGGCAATGAGCAGTTCTTC.

The rearrangement uses TRBV30 and TRBJ2-7, with D uncertain. V dropped 0 bases and J dropped 7 bases, with 13 bases sitting between them. This CDR3 is 13 amino acids long. Germline V CDR1 and CDR2: GTSNPN, SVGIG (reference sequence). In nucleotides, the CDR3 is TGTGCCTGGAGTGTAGGAAACCATAGGGAGCAGTACTTC. Residues: CAWSVGNHREQYF.